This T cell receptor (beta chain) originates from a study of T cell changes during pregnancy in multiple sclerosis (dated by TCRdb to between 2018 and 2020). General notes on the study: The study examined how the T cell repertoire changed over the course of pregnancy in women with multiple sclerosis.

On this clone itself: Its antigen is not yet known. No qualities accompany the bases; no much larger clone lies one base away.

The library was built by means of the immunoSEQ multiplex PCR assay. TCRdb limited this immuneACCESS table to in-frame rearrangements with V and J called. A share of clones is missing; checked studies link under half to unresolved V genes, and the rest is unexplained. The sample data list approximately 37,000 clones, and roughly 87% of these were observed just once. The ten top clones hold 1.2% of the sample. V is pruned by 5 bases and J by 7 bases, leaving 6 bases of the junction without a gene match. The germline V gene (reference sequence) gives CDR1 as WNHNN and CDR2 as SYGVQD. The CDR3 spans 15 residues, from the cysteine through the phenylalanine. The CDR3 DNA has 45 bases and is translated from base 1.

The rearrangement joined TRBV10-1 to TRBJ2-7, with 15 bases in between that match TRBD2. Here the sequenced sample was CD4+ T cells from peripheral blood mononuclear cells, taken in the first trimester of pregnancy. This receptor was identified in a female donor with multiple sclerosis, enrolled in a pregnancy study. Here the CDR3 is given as CASSHPGLAGGEQYF. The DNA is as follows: TGCGCCAGCAGTCATCCGGGACTAGCGGGAGGAGAGCAGTACTTC.